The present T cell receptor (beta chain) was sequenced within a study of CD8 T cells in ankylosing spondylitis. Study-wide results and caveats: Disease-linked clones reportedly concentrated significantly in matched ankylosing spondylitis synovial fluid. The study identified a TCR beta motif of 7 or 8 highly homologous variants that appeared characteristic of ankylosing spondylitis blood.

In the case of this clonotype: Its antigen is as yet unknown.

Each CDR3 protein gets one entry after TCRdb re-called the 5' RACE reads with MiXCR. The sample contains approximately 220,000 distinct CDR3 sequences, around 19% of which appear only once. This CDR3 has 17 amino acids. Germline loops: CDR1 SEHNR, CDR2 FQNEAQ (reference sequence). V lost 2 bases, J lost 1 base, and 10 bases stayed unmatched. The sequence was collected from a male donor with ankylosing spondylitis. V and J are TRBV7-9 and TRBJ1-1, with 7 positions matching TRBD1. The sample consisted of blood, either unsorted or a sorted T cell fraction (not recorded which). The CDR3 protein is CASSLSWVPGGNTEAFF. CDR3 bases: TGTGCCAGCAGCTTAAGTTGGGTTCCAGGGGGGAACACTGAAGCTTTCTTT.